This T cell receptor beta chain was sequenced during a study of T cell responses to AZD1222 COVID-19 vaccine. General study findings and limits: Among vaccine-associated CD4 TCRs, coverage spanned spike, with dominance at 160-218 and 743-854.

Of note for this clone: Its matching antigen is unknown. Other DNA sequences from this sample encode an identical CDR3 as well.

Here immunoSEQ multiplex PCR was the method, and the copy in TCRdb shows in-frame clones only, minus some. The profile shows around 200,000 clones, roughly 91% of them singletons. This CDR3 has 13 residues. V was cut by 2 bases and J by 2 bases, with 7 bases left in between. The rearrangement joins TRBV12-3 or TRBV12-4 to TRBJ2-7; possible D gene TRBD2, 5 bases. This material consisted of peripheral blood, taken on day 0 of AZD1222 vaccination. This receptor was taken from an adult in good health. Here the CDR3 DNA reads TGTGCCAGCAGTTTACTGGGAGCCTACGAGCAGTACTTC. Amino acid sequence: CASSLLGAYEQYF.